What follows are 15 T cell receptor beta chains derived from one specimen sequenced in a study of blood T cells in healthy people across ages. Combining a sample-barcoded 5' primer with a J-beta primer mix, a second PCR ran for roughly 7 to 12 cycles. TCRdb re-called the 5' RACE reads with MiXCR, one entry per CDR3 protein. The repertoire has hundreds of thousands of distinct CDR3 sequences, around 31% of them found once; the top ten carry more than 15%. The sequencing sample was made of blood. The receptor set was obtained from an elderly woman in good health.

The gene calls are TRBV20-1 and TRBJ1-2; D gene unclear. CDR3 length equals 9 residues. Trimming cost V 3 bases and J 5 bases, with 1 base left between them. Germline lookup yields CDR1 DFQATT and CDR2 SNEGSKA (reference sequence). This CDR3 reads CSASYGYTF. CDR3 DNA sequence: TGCAGTGCTAGTTATGGCTACACCTTC.

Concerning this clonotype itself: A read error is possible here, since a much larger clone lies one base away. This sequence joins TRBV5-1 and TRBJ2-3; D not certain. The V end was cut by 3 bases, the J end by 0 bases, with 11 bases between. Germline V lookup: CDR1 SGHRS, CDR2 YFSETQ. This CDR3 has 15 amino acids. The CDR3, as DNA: TGCGCCAGCAGCTCGATTGTTACTAGCACAGATACGCAGTATTTT. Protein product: CASSSIVTSTDTQYF. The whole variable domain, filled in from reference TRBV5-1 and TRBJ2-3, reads KAGVTQTPRYLIKTRGQQVTLSCSPISGHRSVSWYQQTPGQGLQFLFEYFSETQRNKGNFPGRFSGRQFSNSRSEMNVSTLELGDSALYLCASSSIVTSTDTQYFGPGTRLTVL.

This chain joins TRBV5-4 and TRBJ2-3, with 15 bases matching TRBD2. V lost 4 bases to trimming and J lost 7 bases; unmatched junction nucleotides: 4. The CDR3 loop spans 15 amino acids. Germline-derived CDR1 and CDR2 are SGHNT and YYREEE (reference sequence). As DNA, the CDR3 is TGTGCCAGCAGCCCGGGACTAGCGGGGGGCTATACGCAGTATTTT. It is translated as CASSPGLAGGYTQYF.

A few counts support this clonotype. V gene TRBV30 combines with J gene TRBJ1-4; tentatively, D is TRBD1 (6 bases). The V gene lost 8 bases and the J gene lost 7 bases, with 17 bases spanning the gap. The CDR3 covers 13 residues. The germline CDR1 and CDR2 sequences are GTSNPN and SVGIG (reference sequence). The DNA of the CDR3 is TGTGCCGGGACGGGGGCGCGGGTTGAAAAACTGTTTTTT. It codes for CAGTGARVEKLFF.

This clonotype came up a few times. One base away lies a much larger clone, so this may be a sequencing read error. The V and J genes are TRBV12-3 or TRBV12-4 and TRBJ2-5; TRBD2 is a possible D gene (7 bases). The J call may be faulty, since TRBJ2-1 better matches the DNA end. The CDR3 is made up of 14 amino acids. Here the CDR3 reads CASSWGGGQETQFF. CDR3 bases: TGTGCCAGCAGTTGGGGAGGGGGGCAAGAGACCCAGTTCTTC.

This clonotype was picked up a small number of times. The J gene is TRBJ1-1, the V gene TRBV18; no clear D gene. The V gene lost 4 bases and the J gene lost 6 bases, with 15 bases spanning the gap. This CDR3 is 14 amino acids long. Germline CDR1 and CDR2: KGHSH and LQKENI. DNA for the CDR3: TGTGCCAGCTCACGTTGGGTCGCGGACGCTGAAGCTTTCTTT. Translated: CASSRWVADAEAFF. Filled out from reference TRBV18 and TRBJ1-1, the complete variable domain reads NAGVMQNPRHLVRRRGQEARLRCSPMKGHSHVYWYRQLPEEGLKFMVYLQKENIIDESGMPKERFSAEFPKEGPSILRIQQVVRGDSAAYFCASSRWVADAEAFFGQGTRLTVV.

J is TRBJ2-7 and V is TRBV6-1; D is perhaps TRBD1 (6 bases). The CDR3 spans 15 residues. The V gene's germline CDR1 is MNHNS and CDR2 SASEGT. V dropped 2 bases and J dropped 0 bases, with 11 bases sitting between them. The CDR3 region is CASSEMGASSYEQYF. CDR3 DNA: TGTGCCAGCAGTGAAATGGGGGCAAGCTCCTACGAGCAGTACTTC.

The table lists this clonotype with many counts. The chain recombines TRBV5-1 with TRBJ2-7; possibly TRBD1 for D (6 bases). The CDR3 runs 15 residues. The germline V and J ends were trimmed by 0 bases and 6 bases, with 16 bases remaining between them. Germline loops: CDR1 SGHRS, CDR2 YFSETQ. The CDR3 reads CASSLGQGRFGEQYF. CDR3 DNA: TGCGCCAGCAGCTTGGGGCAGGGGCGGTTCGGCGAGCAGTACTTC.

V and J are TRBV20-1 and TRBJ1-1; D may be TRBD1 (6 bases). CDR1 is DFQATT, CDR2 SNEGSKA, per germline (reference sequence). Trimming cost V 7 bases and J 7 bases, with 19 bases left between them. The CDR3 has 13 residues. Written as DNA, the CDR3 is TGCAGTGTCACCAACAGGGAATTGGTTGAAGCTTTCTTT. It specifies CSVTNRELVEAFF.

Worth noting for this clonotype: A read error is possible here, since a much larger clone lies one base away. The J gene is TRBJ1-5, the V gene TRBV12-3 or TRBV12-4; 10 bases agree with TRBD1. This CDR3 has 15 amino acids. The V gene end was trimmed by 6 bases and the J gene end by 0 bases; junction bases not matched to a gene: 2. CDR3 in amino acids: CASSGTGDSNQPQHF. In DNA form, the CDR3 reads TGTGCCAGCAGCGGGACAGGGGATAGCAATCAGCCCCAGCATTTT.

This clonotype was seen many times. CDR3: CAASQGSSSTDTQYF. The CDR3, as DNA: TGTGCCGCGTCACAGGGATCCTCTAGCACAGATACGCAGTATTTT. The chain carries TRBV30 and TRBJ2-3, with D perhaps TRBD1 (6 bases). V lost 8 bases, J lost 0 bases, and 18 bases lay in between. CDR3 size: 15 residues. CDR1 is GTSNPN, CDR2 SVGIG, per germline (reference sequence).

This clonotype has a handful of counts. CDR3 sequence: CSAGQGGLSSEKLFF. The DNA for the CDR3 is TGCAGCGCTGGACAGGGAGGTTTATCATCCGAAAAACTGTTTTTT. The gene calls are TRBV29-1 and TRBJ1-4; TRBD1 matches 8 bases. CDR1 is SQVTM, CDR2 ANQGSEA, per germline. After removal of 7 bases from V and 8 bases from J, the junction contained 15 bases not matched to a gene. This CDR3 region has 15 residues.

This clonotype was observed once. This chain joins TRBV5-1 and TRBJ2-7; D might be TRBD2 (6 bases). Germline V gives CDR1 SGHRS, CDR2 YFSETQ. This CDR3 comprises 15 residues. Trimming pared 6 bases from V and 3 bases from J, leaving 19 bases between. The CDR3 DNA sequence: TGCGCCAGCAACACGGGAGAGGGGTCTCTCTACGAGCAGTACTTC. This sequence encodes CASNTGEGSLYEQYF.

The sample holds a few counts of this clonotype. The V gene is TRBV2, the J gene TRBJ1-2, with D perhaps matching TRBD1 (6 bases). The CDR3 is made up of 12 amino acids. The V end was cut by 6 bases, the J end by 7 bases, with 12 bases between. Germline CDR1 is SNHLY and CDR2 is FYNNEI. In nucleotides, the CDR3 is TGTGCCAGCAGGTTGGCAGGGGCTGGCTACACCTTC. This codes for CASRLAGAGYTF.

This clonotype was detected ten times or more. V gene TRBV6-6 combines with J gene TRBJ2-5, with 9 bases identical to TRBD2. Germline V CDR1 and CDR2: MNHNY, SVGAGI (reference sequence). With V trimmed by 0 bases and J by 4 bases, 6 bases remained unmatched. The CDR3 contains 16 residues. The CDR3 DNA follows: TGTGCCAGCAGTTACTCGGGCGGGGGGGCCGGAGAGACCCAGTACTTC. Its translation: CASSYSGGGAGETQYF.